The T cell receptor (beta chain) under discussion was sequenced for a study of T-cell reconstitution after alpha-beta-depleted transplantation in children. Unique molecular identifiers were incorporated during preparation of the TCRbeta library. A single record per CDR3 protein comes from TCRdb applying MiXCR to the PCR reads. The repertoire holds some 640,000 distinct CDR3 sequences, with about 15% as singletons. This clonotype was recorded many times. J lost 7 bases, V lost 5 bases, and 8 bases had no gene match. This CDR3 is built from 14 residues. Germline V gene data show CDR1 as DFQATT and CDR2 as SNEGSKA (reference sequence).

The chain employs TRBV20-1 and TRBJ2-1, with 10 nucleotides matching TRBD1. This TCR derives from a human donor who donated a stem cell graft to a child with acute myeloid leukemia. The sample was PBMCs from the stem cell graft donor, taken from the stem cell graft. The CDR3 loop reads CSAGRQGARNEQFF. CDR3 DNA: TGCAGTGCTGGGAGACAGGGGGCGCGGAATGAGCAGTTCTTC.